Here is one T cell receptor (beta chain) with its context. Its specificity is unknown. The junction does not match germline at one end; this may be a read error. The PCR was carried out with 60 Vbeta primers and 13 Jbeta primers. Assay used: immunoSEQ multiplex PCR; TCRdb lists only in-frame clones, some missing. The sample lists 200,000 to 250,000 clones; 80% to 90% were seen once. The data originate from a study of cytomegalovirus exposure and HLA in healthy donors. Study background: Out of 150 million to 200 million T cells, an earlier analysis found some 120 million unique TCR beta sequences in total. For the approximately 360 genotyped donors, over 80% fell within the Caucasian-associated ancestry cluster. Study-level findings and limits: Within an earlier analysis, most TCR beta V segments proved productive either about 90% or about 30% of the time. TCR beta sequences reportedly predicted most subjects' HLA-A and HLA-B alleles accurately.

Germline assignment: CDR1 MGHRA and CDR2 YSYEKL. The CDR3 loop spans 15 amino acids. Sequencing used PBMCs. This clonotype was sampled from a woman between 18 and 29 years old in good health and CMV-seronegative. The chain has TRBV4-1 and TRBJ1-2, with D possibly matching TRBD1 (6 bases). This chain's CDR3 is CASSQATGTSYGYTF. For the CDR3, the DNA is TGCGCCAGCAGTCAAGCTACCGGGACAAGCTATGGCTACACCTTC.